This section outlines one T cell receptor (beta chain) sequence together with its context. The CDR3 runs 14 residues. The germline gives CDR1 SNHLY, CDR2 FYNNEI. V shed 6 bases, J shed 3 bases, and the junction held 7 bases outside the gene matches. The entry originates in a study of blood T cell repertoires in COVID-19. At the level of the study: COVID-19 samples, acute and convalescent, were from the United States, Italy and Spain. T cells, B-cell-depleted T cells, or PBMCs supplied cDNA or gDNA.

Original methodology: Researchers report that nucleated cell counts were estimated from reference gene primer amplification. The table came from immunoSEQ multiplex PCR; TCRdb's copy has only in-frame clones and leaves some out. V and J calls and clone size are copied from that table; D and trimming were computed from the DNA. The sample has about 67,000 clones; about 89% are singletons. The clonotype comes from a man aged 50-60 years with active COVID-19. Sequenced input: peripheral blood. V is TRBV2 and J is TRBJ1-2; TRBD1 matches 7 bases. The CDR3 DNA is TGTGCCAGCAGCCCAGGGGGTCGGGACTATGGCTACACCTTC. As protein: CASSPGGRDYGYTF.